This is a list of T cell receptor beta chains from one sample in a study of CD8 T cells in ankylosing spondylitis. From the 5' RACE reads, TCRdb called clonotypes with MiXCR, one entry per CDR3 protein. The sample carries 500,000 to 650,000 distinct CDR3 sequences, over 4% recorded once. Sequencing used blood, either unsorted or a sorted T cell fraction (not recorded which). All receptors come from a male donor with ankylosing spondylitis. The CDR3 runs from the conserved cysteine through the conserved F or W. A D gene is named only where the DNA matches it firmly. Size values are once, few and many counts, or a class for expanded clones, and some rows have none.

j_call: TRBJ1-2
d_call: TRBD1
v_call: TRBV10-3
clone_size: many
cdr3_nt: TGTGCCACCGCCGGGACAGGGTATGGCTACACCTTC
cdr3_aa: CATAGTGYGYTF

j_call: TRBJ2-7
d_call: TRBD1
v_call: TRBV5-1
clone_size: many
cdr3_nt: TGCGCCAGCAGCGGGACAGGGGGCCCCTACGAGCAGTACTTC
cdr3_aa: CASSGTGGPYEQYF

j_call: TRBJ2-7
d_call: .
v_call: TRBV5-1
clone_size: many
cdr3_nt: TGCGCCAGCAGCTTGCTCTCGCCCTACGAGCAGTACTTC
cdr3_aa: CASSLLSPYEQYF

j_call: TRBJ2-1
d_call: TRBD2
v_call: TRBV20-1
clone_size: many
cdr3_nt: TGCAGTGCTAGTCACCAGGCACGCCTAGCGGGAGGAGCCAATGAGCAGTTCTTC
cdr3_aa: CSASHQARLAGGANEQFF

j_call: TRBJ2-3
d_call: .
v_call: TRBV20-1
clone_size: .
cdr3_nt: TGCAGTGCTAGCGGCGCCCTTAGAGGGGCAGATACGCAGTATTTT
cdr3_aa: CSASGALRGADTQYF

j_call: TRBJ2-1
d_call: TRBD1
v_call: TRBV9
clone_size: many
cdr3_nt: TGTGCCAGCAGCGTAGAGGGTGGGACAGGGTACCACAATGAGCAGTTCTTC
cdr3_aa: CASSVEGGTGYHNEQFF

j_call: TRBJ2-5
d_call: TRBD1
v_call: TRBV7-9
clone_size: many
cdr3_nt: TGTGCCAGCAGCCCCGGACAGGGGATAGGGGAGACCCAGTACTTC
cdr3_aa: CASSPGQGIGETQYF

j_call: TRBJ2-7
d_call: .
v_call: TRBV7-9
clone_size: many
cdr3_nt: TGTGCCAGCAGCCCAGAGGACCCATACGAGCAGTACTTC
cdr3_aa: CASSPEDPYEQYF

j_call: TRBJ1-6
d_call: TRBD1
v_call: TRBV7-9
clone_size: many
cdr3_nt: TGTGCCAGCAGCTTCGGGACAGTCTATAATTCACCCCTCCACTTT
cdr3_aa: CASSFGTVYNSPLHF

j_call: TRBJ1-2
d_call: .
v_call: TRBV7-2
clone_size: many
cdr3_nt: TGTGCCAGCAGCTTTCCGGGACCATACTCTGATGGCTACACCTTC
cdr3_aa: CASSFPGPYSDGYTF

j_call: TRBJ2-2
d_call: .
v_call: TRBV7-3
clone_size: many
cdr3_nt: TGTGCCAGCAGCCAACTTACGGGGTGGAACAACACCGGGGAGCTGTTTTTT
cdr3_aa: CASSQLTGWNNTGELFF

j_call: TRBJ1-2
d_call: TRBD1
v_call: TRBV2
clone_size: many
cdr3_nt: TGTGCCAGCAGCGTGACAGGGGGTGGCTATGGCTACACCTTC
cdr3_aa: CASSVTGGGYGYTF

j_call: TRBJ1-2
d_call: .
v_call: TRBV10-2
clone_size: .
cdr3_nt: TGCGCCAGCAGGCCCCGGGACTTTCTGAACTATGGCTACACCTTC
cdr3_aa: CASRPRDFLNYGYTF

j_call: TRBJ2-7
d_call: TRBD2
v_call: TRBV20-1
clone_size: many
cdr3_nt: TGCAGTGCTAGGGGGGATCCTAGCGGGAACTACGAGCAGTACTTC
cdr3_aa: CSARGDPSGNYEQYF

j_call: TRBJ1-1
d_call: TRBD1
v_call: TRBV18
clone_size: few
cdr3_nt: TGTGCCAGCTCAGGGGACAGGGGGTACACTGAAGCTTTCTTT
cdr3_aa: CASSGDRGYTEAFF

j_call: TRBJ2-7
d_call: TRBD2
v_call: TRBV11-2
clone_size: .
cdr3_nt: TGTGCCAGCAGCTTACTGACTAGCGGCGTCTACGAGCAGTACTTC
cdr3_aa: CASSLLTSGVYEQYF

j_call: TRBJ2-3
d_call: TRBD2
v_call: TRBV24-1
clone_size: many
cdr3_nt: TGTGCCACCAGTGAAGGGGCTAGCGGGAGCGATACGCAGTATTTT
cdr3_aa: CATSEGASGSDTQYF

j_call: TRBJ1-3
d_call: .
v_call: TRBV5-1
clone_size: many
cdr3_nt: TGCGCCAGCAGCTTGGTGGTGGGTACGCCTGGAAACACCATATATTTT
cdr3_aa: CASSLVVGTPGNTIYF

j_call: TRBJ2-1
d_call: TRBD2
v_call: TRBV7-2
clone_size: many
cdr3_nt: TGTGCCAGCAGCAATAGCGGGGGCCCGTACAATGAGCAGTTCTTC
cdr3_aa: CASSNSGGPYNEQFF

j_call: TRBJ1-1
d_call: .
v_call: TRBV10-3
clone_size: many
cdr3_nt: TGTGCCACCATGACAGTACCCAACACTGAAGCTTTCTTT
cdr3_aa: CATMTVPNTEAFF

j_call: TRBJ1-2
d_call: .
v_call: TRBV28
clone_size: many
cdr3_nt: TGTGCCAGCAGTTTATCAGGCAGTAAGGGGTATGGCTACACCTTC
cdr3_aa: CASSLSGSKGYGYTF

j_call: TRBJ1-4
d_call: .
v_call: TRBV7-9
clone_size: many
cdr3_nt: TGTGCCAGCAGCCCCAGAGGTGGGATCGAAAAACTGTTTTTT
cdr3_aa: CASSPRGGIEKLFF

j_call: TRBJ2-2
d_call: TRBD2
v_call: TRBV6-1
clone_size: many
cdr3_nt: TGTGCCAGCAGTCGTAGCGGGGGGGAATACACCGGGGAGCTGTTTTTT
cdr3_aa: CASSRSGGEYTGELFF

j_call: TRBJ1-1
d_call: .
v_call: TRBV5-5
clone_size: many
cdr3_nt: TGTGCCAGCAGCGCGGCTTGGTCTGAAGCTTTCTTT
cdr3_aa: CASSAAWSEAFF

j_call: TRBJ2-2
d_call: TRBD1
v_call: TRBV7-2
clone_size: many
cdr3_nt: TGTGCCAGCAGCTTGAGAACAGGGGACACCGGGGAGCTGTTTTTT
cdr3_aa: CASSLRTGDTGELFF

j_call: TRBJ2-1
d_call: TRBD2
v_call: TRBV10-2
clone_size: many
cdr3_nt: TGCGCCAGCAGTGAAGCTAGCGGGGGGTACAATGAGCAGTTCTTC
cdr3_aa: CASSEASGGYNEQFF

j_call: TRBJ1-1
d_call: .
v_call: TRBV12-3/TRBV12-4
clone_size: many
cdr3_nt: TGTGCCAGCAGTCTAACCCCAGGGGAGGGCACTGAAGCTTTCTTT
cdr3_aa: CASSLTPGEGTEAFF

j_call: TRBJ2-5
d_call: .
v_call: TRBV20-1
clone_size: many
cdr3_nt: TGCAGTGCCTTGGGTAGGGTGGAGACCCAGTACTTC
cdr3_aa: CSALGRVETQYF

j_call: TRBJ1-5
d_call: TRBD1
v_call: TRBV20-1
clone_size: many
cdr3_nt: TGCAGTGCTAGTCCGATCAGGGGGCGAGGGTATAGCAATCAGCCCCAGCATTTT
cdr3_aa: CSASPIRGRGYSNQPQHF

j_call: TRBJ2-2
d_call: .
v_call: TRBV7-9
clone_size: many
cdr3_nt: TGTGCCAGCAGCTTTCGCAGCAACACCGGGGAGCTGTTTTTT
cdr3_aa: CASSFRSNTGELFF

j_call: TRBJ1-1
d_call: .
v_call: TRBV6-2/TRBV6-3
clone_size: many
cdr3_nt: TGTGCCAGCAGACGCCCCGTGGGGGCCGGCACTGAAGCTTTCTTT
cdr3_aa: CASRRPVGAGTEAFF

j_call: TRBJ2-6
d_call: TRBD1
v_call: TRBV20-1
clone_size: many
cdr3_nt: TGCAGTGCTAGAAAAGACAGGGTCTCTGGGGCCAACGTCCTGACTTTC
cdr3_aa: CSARKDRVSGANVLTF

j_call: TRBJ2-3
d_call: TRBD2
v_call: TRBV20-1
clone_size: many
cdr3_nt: TGCAGTGCTATTGCGGGAGGGAATGCAGATACGCAGTATTTT
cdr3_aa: CSAIAGGNADTQYF

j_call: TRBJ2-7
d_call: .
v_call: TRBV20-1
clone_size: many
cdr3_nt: TGCAGTGCTAGTGAGTTCCGCTACGAGCAGTACTTC
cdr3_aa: CSASEFRYEQYF

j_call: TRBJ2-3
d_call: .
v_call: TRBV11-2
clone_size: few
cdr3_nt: TGTGCCAGCAGCTTTCCTCAGACGGGCGCTAGCACAGATACGCAGTATTTT
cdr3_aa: CASSFPQTGASTDTQYF

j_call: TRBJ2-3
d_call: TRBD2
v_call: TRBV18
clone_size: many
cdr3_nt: TGTGCCAGCTCACCTCCAGCGGGAGCCACAGATACGCAGTATTTT
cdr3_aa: CASSPPAGATDTQYF

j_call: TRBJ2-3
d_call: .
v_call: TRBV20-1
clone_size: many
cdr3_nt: TGCAGTGCCGAACGGGGCCGGGCCACAGATACGCAGTATTTT
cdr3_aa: CSAERGRATDTQYF

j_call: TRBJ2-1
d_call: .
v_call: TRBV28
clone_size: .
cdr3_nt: TGTGCCAGCAGTTTATATAACGGAAAGAGCTACAATGAGCAGTTCTTC
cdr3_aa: CASSLYNGKSYNEQFF

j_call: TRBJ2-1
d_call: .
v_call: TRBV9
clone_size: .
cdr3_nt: TGTGCCAGCAGCGAGGCTAGCCCATCCTTCTACAATGAGCAGTTCTTC
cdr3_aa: CASSEASPSFYNEQFF

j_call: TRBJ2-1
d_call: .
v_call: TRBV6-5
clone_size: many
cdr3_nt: TGTGCCAGCAGTCACGGGGGAGAGTACAATGAGCAGTTCTTC
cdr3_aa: CASSHGGEYNEQFF

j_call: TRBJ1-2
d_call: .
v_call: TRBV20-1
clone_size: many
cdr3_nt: TGCAGTGCTAGCAGGTCCAACTATGGCTACACCTTC
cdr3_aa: CSASRSNYGYTF

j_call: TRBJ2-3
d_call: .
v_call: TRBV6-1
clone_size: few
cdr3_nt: TGTGCCAGCATCCAGGATATGCGCACAGATACGCAGTATTTT
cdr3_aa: CASIQDMRTDTQYF

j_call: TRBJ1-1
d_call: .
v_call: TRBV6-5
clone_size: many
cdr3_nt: TGTGCCAGCAGTTACTCGAGATCCACTGAAGCTTTCTTT
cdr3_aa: CASSYSRSTEAFF

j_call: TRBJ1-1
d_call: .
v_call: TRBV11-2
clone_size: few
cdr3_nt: TGTGCCAGCAGCTTAGATCTGCGCAAGGACACTGAAGCTTTCTTT
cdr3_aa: CASSLDLRKDTEAFF

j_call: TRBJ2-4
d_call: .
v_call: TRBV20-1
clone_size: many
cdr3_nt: TGCAGTGCTCCTCCGGACAGCCGAGGAGCCAAAAACATTCAGTACTTC
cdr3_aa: CSAPPDSRGAKNIQYF